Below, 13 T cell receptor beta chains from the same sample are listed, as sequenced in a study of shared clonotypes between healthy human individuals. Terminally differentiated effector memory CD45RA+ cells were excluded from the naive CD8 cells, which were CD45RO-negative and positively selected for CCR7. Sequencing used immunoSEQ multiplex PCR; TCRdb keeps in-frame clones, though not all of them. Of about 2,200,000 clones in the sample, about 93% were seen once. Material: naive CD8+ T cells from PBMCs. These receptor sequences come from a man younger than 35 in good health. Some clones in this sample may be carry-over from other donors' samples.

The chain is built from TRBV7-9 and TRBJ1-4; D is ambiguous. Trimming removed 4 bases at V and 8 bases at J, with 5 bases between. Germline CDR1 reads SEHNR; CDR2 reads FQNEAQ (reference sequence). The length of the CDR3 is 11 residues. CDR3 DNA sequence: TGTGCCAGCAGCTCTGCCGAAAAACTGTTTTTT. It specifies CASSSAEKLFF.

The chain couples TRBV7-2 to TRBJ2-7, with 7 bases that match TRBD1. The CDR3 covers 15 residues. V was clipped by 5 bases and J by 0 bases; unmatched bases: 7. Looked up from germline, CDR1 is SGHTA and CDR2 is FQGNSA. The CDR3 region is CASSPRDRGSYEQYF. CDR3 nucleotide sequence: TGTGCCAGCAGCCCCCGGGACAGAGGCTCCTACGAGCAGTACTTC.

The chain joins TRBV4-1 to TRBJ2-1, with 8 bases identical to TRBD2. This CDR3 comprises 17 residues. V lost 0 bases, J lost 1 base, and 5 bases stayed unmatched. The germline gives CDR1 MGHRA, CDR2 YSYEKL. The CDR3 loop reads CASSQDSSGSSYNEQFF. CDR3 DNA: TGCGCCAGCAGCCAAGATTCCAGCGGGAGTTCCTACAATGAGCAGTTCTTC.

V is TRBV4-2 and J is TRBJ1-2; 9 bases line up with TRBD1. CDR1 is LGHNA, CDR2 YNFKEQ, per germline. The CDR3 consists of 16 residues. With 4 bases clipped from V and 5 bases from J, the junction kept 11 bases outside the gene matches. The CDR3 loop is CASSPPGTGKGYGYTF. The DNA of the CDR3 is TGTGCCAGCAGCCCCCCCGGGACAGGGAAAGGGTATGGCTACACCTTC.

For the CDR3, the DNA is TGTGCCAGTAGTATACCCAATGACAGGGCCGGCGATAGCAATCAGCCCCAGCATTTT. Translation gives CASSIPNDRAGDSNQPQHF. The gene calls are TRBV19 and TRBJ1-5; 7 nucleotides align to TRBD1. The ends lost 2 bases at V and 0 bases at J; junction bases unmatched: 13. The germline gives CDR1 LNHDA, CDR2 SQIVND (reference sequence). This CDR3 region has 19 residues.

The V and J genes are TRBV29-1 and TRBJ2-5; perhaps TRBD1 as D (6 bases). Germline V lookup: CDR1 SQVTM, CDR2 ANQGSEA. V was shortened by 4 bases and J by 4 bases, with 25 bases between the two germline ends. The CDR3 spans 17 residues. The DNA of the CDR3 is TGCAGCGTTGCCCATGTACTCCGGGACAAGCCCGGAGAGACCCAGTACTTC. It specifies CSVAHVLRDKPGETQYF. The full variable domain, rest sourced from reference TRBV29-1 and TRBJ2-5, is SAVISQKPSRDICQRGTSLTIQCQVDSQVTMMFWYRQQPGQSLTLIATANQGSEATYESGFVIDKFPISRPNLTFSTLTVSNMSPEDSSIYLCSVAHVLRDKPGETQYFGPGTRLLVL.

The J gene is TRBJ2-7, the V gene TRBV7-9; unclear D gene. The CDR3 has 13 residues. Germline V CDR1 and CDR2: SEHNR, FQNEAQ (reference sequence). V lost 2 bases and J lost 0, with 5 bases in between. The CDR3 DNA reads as TGTGCCAGCAGCTTAACCATCTCCTACGAGCAGTACTTC. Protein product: CASSLTISYEQYF.

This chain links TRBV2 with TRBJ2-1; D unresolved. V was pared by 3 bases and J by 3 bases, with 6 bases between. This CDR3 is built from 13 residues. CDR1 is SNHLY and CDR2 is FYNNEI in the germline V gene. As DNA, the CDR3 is TGTGCCAGCAGTGAGTCGGGCTACAATGAGCAGTTCTTC. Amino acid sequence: CASSESGYNEQFF.

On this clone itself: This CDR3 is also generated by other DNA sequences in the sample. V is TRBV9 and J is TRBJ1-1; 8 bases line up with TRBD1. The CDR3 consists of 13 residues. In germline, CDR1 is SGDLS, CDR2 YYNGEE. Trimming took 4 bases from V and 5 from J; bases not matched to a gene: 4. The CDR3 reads CASSPTGGTEAFF. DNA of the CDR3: TGTGCCAGCAGCCCTACAGGGGGAACTGAAGCTTTCTTT. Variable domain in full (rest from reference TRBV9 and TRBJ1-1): DSGVTQTPKHLITATGQRVTLRCSPRSGDLSVYWYQQSLDQGLQFLIQYYNGEERAKGNILERFSAQQFPDLHSELNLSSLELGDSALYFCASSPTGGTEAFFGQGTRLTVV.

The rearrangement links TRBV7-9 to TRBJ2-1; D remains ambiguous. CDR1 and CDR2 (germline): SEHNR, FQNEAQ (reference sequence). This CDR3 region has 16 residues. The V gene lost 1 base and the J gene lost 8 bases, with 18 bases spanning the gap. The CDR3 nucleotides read TGTGCCAGCAGCTTAGATTTATTTGGGGTGCGCGATGAGCAGTTCTTC. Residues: CASSLDLFGVRDEQFF.

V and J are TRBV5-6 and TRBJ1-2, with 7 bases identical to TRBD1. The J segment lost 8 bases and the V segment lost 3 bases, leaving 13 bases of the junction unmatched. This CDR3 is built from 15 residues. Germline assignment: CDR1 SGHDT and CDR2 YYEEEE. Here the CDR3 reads CASSSTTADRVGYTF. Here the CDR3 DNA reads TGTGCCAGCAGCTCGACAACCGCCGACAGGGTCGGCTACACCTTC.

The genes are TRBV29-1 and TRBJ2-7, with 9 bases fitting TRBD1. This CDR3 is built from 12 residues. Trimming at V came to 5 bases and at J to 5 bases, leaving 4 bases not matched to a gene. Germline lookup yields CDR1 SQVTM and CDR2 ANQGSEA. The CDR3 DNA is TGCAGCGTTCGGACAGGGGTGAACGAGCAGTACTTC. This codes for CSVRTGVNEQYF.

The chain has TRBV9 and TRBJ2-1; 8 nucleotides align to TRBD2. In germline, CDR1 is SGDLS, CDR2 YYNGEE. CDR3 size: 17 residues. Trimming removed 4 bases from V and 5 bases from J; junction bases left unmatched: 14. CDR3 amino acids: CASSPPPRAGGHNEQFF. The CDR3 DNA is TGTGCCAGCAGCCCACCCCCCCGGGCGGGAGGTCACAATGAGCAGTTCTTC.